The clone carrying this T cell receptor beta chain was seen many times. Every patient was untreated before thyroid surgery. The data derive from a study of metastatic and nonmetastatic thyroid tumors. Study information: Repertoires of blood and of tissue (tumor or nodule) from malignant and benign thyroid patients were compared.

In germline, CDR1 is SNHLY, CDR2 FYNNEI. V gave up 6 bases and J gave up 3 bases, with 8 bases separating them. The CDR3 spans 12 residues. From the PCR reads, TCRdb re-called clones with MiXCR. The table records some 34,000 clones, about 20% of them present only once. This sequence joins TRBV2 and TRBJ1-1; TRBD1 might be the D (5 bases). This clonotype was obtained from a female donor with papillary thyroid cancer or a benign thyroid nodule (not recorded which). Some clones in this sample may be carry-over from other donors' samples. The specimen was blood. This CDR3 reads CASSREDTEAFF. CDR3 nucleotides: TGTGCCAGCAGCAGGGAGGACACTGAAGCTTTCTTT.